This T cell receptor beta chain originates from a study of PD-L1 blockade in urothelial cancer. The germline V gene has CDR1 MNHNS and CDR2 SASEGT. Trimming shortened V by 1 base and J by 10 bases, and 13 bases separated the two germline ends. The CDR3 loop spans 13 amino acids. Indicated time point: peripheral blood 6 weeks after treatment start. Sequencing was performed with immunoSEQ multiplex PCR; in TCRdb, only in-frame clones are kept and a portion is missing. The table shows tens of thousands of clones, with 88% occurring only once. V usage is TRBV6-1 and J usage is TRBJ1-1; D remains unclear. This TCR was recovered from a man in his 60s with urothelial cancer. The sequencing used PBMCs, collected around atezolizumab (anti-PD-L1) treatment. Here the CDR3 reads CASSEVVMRGAFF. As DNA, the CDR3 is TGTGCCAGCAGTGAAGTGGTGATGCGAGGAGCTTTCTTT.